Listed below are T cell receptor beta chains from one sample, sequenced in a study of blood T cell repertoires in COVID-19. The assay was immunoSEQ multiplex PCR, and TCRdb's table has in-frame clones only and misses some. The data contain approximately 180,000 clones, over 80% of them seen just once; the ten biggest clones take up 6.5% to 9%. The sequenced sample consisted of peripheral blood. The receptors were sampled from a woman between 40 and 50 years old with COVID-19, enrolled during active disease. Each CDR3 is given with its conserved first and last residue. The D gene is left open where the match is weak. Rows give clone size only sometimes, using once, few, many, or a class for an expanded clone.

V gene: TRBV6-5; clone size: many; J gene: TRBJ1-6; D gene: .; CDR3 DNA: TGTGCCAGCAGCTACGGGGGGGTTGATTCACCCCTCCACTTT; CDR3 protein: CASSYGGVDSPLHF
V gene: TRBV19; clone size: .; J gene: TRBJ1-5; D gene: TRBD1; CDR3 DNA: TGTGCCAGTAGTATAGTCGGACAGGGGAAGCCCCAGCATTTT; CDR3 protein: CASSIVGQGKPQHF
V gene: TRBV27; clone size: .; J gene: TRBJ1-2; D gene: .; CDR3 DNA: TGTGCCAGCAGTTTAACGGTCCAGGTTCATGGCTACACCTTC; CDR3 protein: CASSLTVQVHGYTF
V gene: TRBV19; clone size: once; J gene: TRBJ2-1; D gene: .; CDR3 DNA: TGTGCCAGTAGTTCCGGACTGATCCAGTTCTTC; CDR3 protein: CASSSGLIQFF
V gene: TRBV18; clone size: .; J gene: TRBJ2-7; D gene: .; CDR3 DNA: TGTGCCAGCTCACCCCGAGCGGACAGAGGGGGATACTTC; CDR3 protein: CASSPRADRGGYF
V gene: TRBV4-1; clone size: .; J gene: TRBJ1-3; D gene: TRBD1; CDR3 DNA: TGCGCCAGCAGCCAAGGACAGGGGTCGGTCAAGGACACCATATATTTT; CDR3 protein: CASSQGQGSVKDTIYF
V gene: TRBV11-2; clone size: .; J gene: TRBJ1-1; D gene: .; CDR3 DNA: TGTGCCAGCAGCGCCCGCTCAAGACTGGTTGGCGGGAACACTGAAGCTTTCTTT; CDR3 protein: CASSARSRLVGGNTEAFF
V gene: TRBV12-5; clone size: .; J gene: TRBJ1-2; D gene: .; CDR3 DNA: TGTGCTAGTGGTTTGGTGGGGGGGGCCCAACCTATCTATGGCTACACCTTC; CDR3 protein: CASGLVGGAQPIYGYTF
V gene: TRBV20-1; clone size: .; J gene: TRBJ1-1; D gene: .; CDR3 DNA: TGCAGTGCTTACAGGGTGAGTGAAGCTTTCTTT; CDR3 protein: CSAYRVSEAFF
V gene: TRBV5-6; clone size: .; J gene: TRBJ1-6; D gene: TRBD1; CDR3 DNA: TGTGCCAGCACCCCGACAGGGGGGAAGAATTCACCCCTCCACTTT; CDR3 protein: CASTPTGGKNSPLHF
V gene: TRBV6-5; clone size: .; J gene: TRBJ1-1; D gene: TRBD1; CDR3 DNA: TGTGCCAGCAGTTACTCGACAGGGCCGAACACTGAAGCTTTCTTT; CDR3 protein: CASSYSTGPNTEAFF
V gene: TRBV3-1/TRBV3-2; clone size: .; J gene: TRBJ2-7; D gene: .; CDR3 DNA: TGTGCCAGCAGCCAAGGTTCCCGAATAGCCCTCGAGCAGTACTTC; CDR3 protein: CASSQGSRIALEQYF
V gene: TRBV7-8; clone size: .; J gene: TRBJ2-2; D gene: .; CDR3 DNA: TGTGCCAGCAGCTTATACACGAACACCGGGGAGCTGTTTTTT; CDR3 protein: CASSLYTNTGELFF
V gene: TRBV28; clone size: .; J gene: TRBJ1-1; D gene: .; CDR3 DNA: TGTGCCAGCAGCTCCCGAGGGGGGAACACTGAAGCTTTCTTT; CDR3 protein: CASSSRGGNTEAFF
V gene: TRBV24-1; clone size: .; J gene: TRBJ2-1; D gene: TRBD1; CDR3 DNA: TGTGCCACCAGTGAAGGAGGGACAGGGAGCCACAATGAGCAGTTCTTC; CDR3 protein: CATSEGGTGSHNEQFF
V gene: TRBV9; clone size: .; J gene: TRBJ1-2; D gene: .; CDR3 DNA: TGTGCCAGCAGCCCTACCTGGTGGAGGCAGGGGAGATCCGAAGACTATGGCTACACCTTC; CDR3 protein: CASSPTWWRQGRSEDYGYTF
V gene: TRBV7-3; clone size: once; J gene: TRBJ1-1; D gene: .; CDR3 DNA: TGTGCCAGCAGCCTCACTCGGTTAACTGAAGCTTTCTTT; CDR3 protein: CASSLTRLTEAFF
V gene: TRBV14; clone size: once; J gene: TRBJ2-5; D gene: TRBD2; CDR3 DNA: TGTGCCAGCAGCCAAGATCGGTTGGCTAGCGGGATCGGCGAGACCCAGTACTTC; CDR3 protein: CASSQDRLASGIGETQYF
V gene: TRBV3-1/TRBV3-2; clone size: .; J gene: TRBJ2-7; D gene: TRBD2; CDR3 DNA: TGTGCCAGCAGCAACACCGGACTAGCGGTCTACGAGCAGTACTTC; CDR3 protein: CASSNTGLAVYEQYF
V gene: TRBV15; clone size: .; J gene: TRBJ2-5; D gene: TRBD1; CDR3 DNA: TGTGCCACCAGCCCCGGACAGGGGGCGAATTGGGAAGAGACCCAGTACTTC; CDR3 protein: CATSPGQGANWEETQYF
V gene: TRBV6-1; clone size: once; J gene: TRBJ1-2; D gene: .; CDR3 DNA: TGTGCCAGCAGTGAAAGTCAAGGCAGGTCGGGAGGCTACACCTTC; CDR3 protein: CASSESQGRSGGYTF
V gene: TRBV12-5; clone size: .; J gene: TRBJ2-5; D gene: .; CDR3 DNA: TGTGCTAGTGGTTTCAGGGAAGAGACCCAGTACTTC; CDR3 protein: CASGFREETQYF
V gene: TRBV5-1; clone size: .; J gene: TRBJ2-2; D gene: .; CDR3 DNA: TGCGCCAGCAGCTTGATTCCAGGGACGAACACCGGGGAGCTGTTTTTT; CDR3 protein: CASSLIPGTNTGELFF
V gene: TRBV7-7; clone size: .; J gene: TRBJ2-2; D gene: .; CDR3 DNA: TGTGCTAGCAGCTCAACAGCGAACACCGGGGAGCTGTTTTTT; CDR3 protein: CASSSTANTGELFF
V gene: TRBV28; clone size: .; J gene: TRBJ2-7; D gene: TRBD1; CDR3 DNA: TGTGCCAGCAGCCGGCCTAGGACAGGGCCCTACGAGCAGTACTTC; CDR3 protein: CASSRPRTGPYEQYF
V gene: TRBV10-2; clone size: .; J gene: TRBJ1-4; D gene: .; CDR3 DNA: TGCGCCAGCAGTGAGAACCAGGGAACTAATGAAAAACTGTTTTTT; CDR3 protein: CASSENQGTNEKLFF
V gene: TRBV27; clone size: .; J gene: TRBJ1-6; D gene: TRBD1; CDR3 DNA: TGTGCCACTACGGACAGGGGTATCAATTCACCCCTCCACTTT; CDR3 protein: CATTDRGINSPLHF
V gene: TRBV3-1/TRBV3-2; clone size: .; J gene: TRBJ2-1; D gene: .; CDR3 DNA: TGTGCCAGCAGCCCCCGAGGGGGCTCCTACAATGAGCAGTTCTTC; CDR3 protein: CASSPRGGSYNEQFF